Listed below are T cell receptor beta chains from one sample, sequenced in a study of immune evolution from preneoplasia to lung adenocarcinoma. TCRdb's table, derived via immunoSEQ multiplex PCR, lists solely in-frame clones and lacks some. Seen here are 14,000 or so clones, 75% to 85% observed once, and the top ten hold roughly 4.9%. Input material: FFPE minimally invasive lung adenocarcinoma tissue. The source of these receptors is a person aged 70 to 85 with lung adenocarcinoma. The CDR3 runs from the conserved cysteine through the conserved F or W. Each record gives: clone size, J gene, V gene, D gene, CDR3 DNA, CDR3 protein. The D gene is left open where the match is weak. Not all rows give a size; the values are once, few, many and, for expanded clones, a class.

clone_size: .; j_call: TRBJ2-1; v_call: TRBV19; d_call: TRBD2; cdr3_nt: TGTGCCAGTAGTATCCCGGGACTAGCGGGAGACAATGAGCAGTTCTTC; cdr3_aa: CASSIPGLAGDNEQFF
clone_size: .; j_call: TRBJ2-1; v_call: TRBV11-2; d_call: .; cdr3_nt: TGTGCCAGCAGCTTAGTAGCGGTGCTATACAATGAGCAGTTCTTC; cdr3_aa: CASSLVAVLYNEQFF
clone_size: .; j_call: TRBJ1-5; v_call: TRBV7-2; d_call: .; cdr3_nt: TGTGCCAGCAGCTTATTTCCTAATCAGCCCCAGCATTTT; cdr3_aa: CASSLFPNQPQHF
clone_size: .; j_call: TRBJ2-1; v_call: TRBV4-1; d_call: TRBD2; cdr3_nt: TGCGCCAGCAGCCAAGGGCTAGCGGGGGGGTCCTACAATGAGCAGTTCTTC; cdr3_aa: CASSQGLAGGSYNEQFF
clone_size: few; j_call: TRBJ2-3; v_call: TRBV9; d_call: TRBD2; cdr3_nt: TGTGCCAGCAGCACGGGACTAGCGTATGGGACAGATACGCAGTATTTT; cdr3_aa: CASSTGLAYGTDTQYF
clone_size: .; j_call: TRBJ1-5; v_call: TRBV11-3; d_call: .; cdr3_nt: TGTGCCAGCAGCCCCCTCAGACCCATGACTCACCAGCCCCAGCATTTT; cdr3_aa: CASSPLRPMTHQPQHF
clone_size: few; j_call: TRBJ1-5; v_call: TRBV19; d_call: .; cdr3_nt: TGTGCCAGTAGGGGACAACTCCAGAATCAGCCCCAGCATTTT; cdr3_aa: CASRGQLQNQPQHF
clone_size: .; j_call: TRBJ2-3; v_call: TRBV5-1; d_call: .; cdr3_nt: TGCGCCAGCAGACCCTCCCTAGCGCAAAGCACAGATACGCAGTATTTT; cdr3_aa: CASRPSLAQSTDTQYF
clone_size: .; j_call: TRBJ1-2; v_call: TRBV7-9; d_call: .; cdr3_nt: TGTGCCAGCAGCCCTGTCGAGATTGGCTACACCTTC; cdr3_aa: CASSPVEIGYTF
clone_size: .; j_call: TRBJ1-1; v_call: TRBV19; d_call: .; cdr3_nt: TGTGCCAGTAGTATAGTCGGGGTGAACACTGAAGCTTTCTTT; cdr3_aa: CASSIVGVNTEAFF
clone_size: .; j_call: TRBJ2-3; v_call: TRBV7-9; d_call: TRBD2; cdr3_nt: TGTGCCAGCAGCTTAGGTAGCGGGGGGGCCGAAGATACGCAGTATTTT; cdr3_aa: CASSLGSGGAEDTQYF
clone_size: .; j_call: TRBJ2-7; v_call: TRBV11-2; d_call: .; cdr3_nt: TGTGCCAGCAGCCCCTCCTTTGAGGGTGGATACGAGCAGTACTTC; cdr3_aa: CASSPSFEGGYEQYF
clone_size: .; j_call: TRBJ1-1; v_call: TRBV4-1; d_call: .; cdr3_nt: TGCGCCAGCAGCCAAGGAGGGGGGCGAGGAGCTTTCTTT; cdr3_aa: CASSQGGGRGAFF
clone_size: .; j_call: TRBJ2-5; v_call: TRBV5-6; d_call: .; cdr3_nt: TGTGCCAGCAGCATGGACCGGGAGACCCAGTACTTC; cdr3_aa: CASSMDRETQYF
clone_size: .; j_call: TRBJ2-1; v_call: TRBV6-1; d_call: TRBD2; cdr3_nt: TGTGCCAGCAGTCCCCGGACTAGCGGGAGCTATGAGCAGTTCTTC; cdr3_aa: CASSPRTSGSYEQFF
clone_size: .; j_call: TRBJ2-7; v_call: TRBV11-2; d_call: .; cdr3_nt: TGTGCCAGCAGCGGTCAGGGAATCGGCTACGAGCAGTACTTC; cdr3_aa: CASSGQGIGYEQYF
clone_size: .; j_call: TRBJ2-5; v_call: TRBV5-6; d_call: .; cdr3_nt: TGTGCCAGCAGCTTGGTGGGAGAAGAGACCCAGTACTTC; cdr3_aa: CASSLVGEETQYF
clone_size: .; j_call: TRBJ2-5; v_call: TRBV11-2; d_call: TRBD2; cdr3_nt: TGTGCCAGCAGCAAACTAGCGGGAGGTCTAGGAGAGACCCAGTACTTC; cdr3_aa: CASSKLAGGLGETQYF
clone_size: .; j_call: TRBJ2-1; v_call: TRBV7-6; d_call: .; cdr3_nt: TGTGCCAGCAGCTTAGCTAGCGGAGACCCCTACAATGAGCAGTTCTTC; cdr3_aa: CASSLASGDPYNEQFF
clone_size: few; j_call: TRBJ1-2; v_call: TRBV5-4; d_call: .; cdr3_nt: TGTGCCAGCAGCTTGTCCAACTATGGCTACACCTTC; cdr3_aa: CASSLSNYGYTF
clone_size: .; j_call: TRBJ1-1; v_call: TRBV11-2; d_call: TRBD1; cdr3_nt: TGTGCCAGCAGCCCCGGATGGGGGGGGACAGGGGGCTTTGCTTTCTTT; cdr3_aa: CASSPGWGGTGGFAFF
clone_size: .; j_call: TRBJ2-7; v_call: TRBV10-1; d_call: .; cdr3_nt: TGCGCCAGCAGTGAGTTCAGGGGCGCCTACGAGCAGTACTTC; cdr3_aa: CASSEFRGAYEQYF
clone_size: medium-sized; j_call: TRBJ2-3; v_call: TRBV9; d_call: .; cdr3_nt: TGTGCCAGCAGCCCCGACCTCGGTACGCAGTATTTT; cdr3_aa: CASSPDLGTQYF
clone_size: .; j_call: TRBJ2-2; v_call: TRBV11-2; d_call: .; cdr3_nt: TGTGCCAGCAGCCCCCCCGGGGGTCTACTGGTCCTGTTTTTT; cdr3_aa: CASSPPGGLLVLFF
clone_size: .; j_call: TRBJ1-1; v_call: TRBV2; d_call: .; cdr3_nt: TGTGCCAGCAGTGCGGGAGAGAACACTGAAGCTTTCTTT; cdr3_aa: CASSAGENTEAFF
clone_size: .; j_call: TRBJ1-4; v_call: TRBV11-1; d_call: .; cdr3_nt: TGTGCCAGCAGCTTTCGGGTGAATGAAAAACTGTTTTTT; cdr3_aa: CASSFRVNEKLFF
clone_size: .; j_call: TRBJ2-1; v_call: TRBV27; d_call: .; cdr3_nt: TGTGCCAGCACTACAGGGACTTACTACAATGAGCAGTTCTTC; cdr3_aa: CASTTGTYYNEQFF
clone_size: few; j_call: TRBJ2-7; v_call: TRBV5-1; d_call: .; cdr3_nt: TGCGCCAGCAGCTTTTCAGGCAGCTCCTACGAGCAGTACTTC; cdr3_aa: CASSFSGSSYEQYF
clone_size: once; j_call: TRBJ2-7; v_call: TRBV5-4; d_call: .; cdr3_nt: TGTGCCAGCAGCTGGGACGGGATCTACGAGCAGTACTTC; cdr3_aa: CASSWDGIYEQYF
clone_size: .; j_call: TRBJ2-7; v_call: TRBV27; d_call: .; cdr3_nt: TGTGCCAGCAGCTCCGGGACGGCAAAATCCGAGCAGTACTTC; cdr3_aa: CASSSGTAKSEQYF
clone_size: few; j_call: TRBJ1-1; v_call: TRBV7-9; d_call: .; cdr3_nt: TGTGCCAGCACCTACGAGGGCACTGAAGCTTTCTTT; cdr3_aa: CASTYEGTEAFF
clone_size: .; j_call: TRBJ1-1; v_call: TRBV15; d_call: .; cdr3_nt: TGTGCCACCAGCAGCCCGGGGATTGTGAACACTGAAGCTTTCTTT; cdr3_aa: CATSSPGIVNTEAFF
clone_size: few; j_call: TRBJ2-5; v_call: TRBV23-1; d_call: .; cdr3_nt: TGCGCCAGCAGTCAACCTAGGGACTTACAAGAGACCCAGTACTTC; cdr3_aa: CASSQPRDLQETQYF
clone_size: few; j_call: TRBJ2-1; v_call: TRBV11-3; d_call: .; cdr3_nt: TGTGCCAGCAGTCTTCGACTAGGAGGCAATGAGCAGTTCTTC; cdr3_aa: CASSLRLGGNEQFF
clone_size: .; j_call: TRBJ1-2; v_call: TRBV9; d_call: .; cdr3_nt: TGTGCCAGCAGCTCCCGGGACATCGACGGCTACACCTTC; cdr3_aa: CASSSRDIDGYTF
clone_size: .; j_call: TRBJ1-1; v_call: TRBV9; d_call: .; cdr3_nt: TGTGCCAGCAGCCCCGACCAGATGAACACTGAAGCTTTCTTT; cdr3_aa: CASSPDQMNTEAFF
clone_size: .; j_call: TRBJ1-1; v_call: TRBV7-9; d_call: TRBD1; cdr3_nt: TGTGCCAGCAGCGGGGACAGGGGCGTCACTGAAGCTTTCTTT; cdr3_aa: CASSGDRGVTEAFF
clone_size: medium-sized; j_call: TRBJ2-7; v_call: TRBV5-1; d_call: TRBD1; cdr3_nt: TGCGCCAGCAGCTTTGGACAGGATTACGAGCAGTACTTC; cdr3_aa: CASSFGQDYEQYF
clone_size: .; j_call: TRBJ2-1; v_call: TRBV4-2; d_call: TRBD2; cdr3_nt: TGTGCCAGCAGCCGCCCGGAGCGGGAGGGCAAGAATGAGCAGTTCTTC; cdr3_aa: CASSRPEREGKNEQFF
clone_size: few; j_call: TRBJ2-7; v_call: TRBV9; d_call: .; cdr3_nt: TGTGCCAGCAGCGTTGACATGGAGAGGGAGCAGTACTTC; cdr3_aa: CASSVDMEREQYF
clone_size: .; j_call: TRBJ2-7; v_call: TRBV9; d_call: TRBD2; cdr3_nt: TGTGCCAGCAGCGTAGAAGCAGGGACTACCTACGAGCAGTACTTC; cdr3_aa: CASSVEAGTTYEQYF
clone_size: .; j_call: TRBJ1-2; v_call: TRBV28; d_call: TRBD1; cdr3_nt: TGTGCCAGCCAAACTCCGGGACAGTGGGACTATGGCTACACCTTC; cdr3_aa: CASQTPGQWDYGYTF
clone_size: .; j_call: TRBJ1-5; v_call: TRBV2; d_call: TRBD1; cdr3_nt: TGTGCCAGCAGTGAAAGGGGACAGGTGTATAGCAATCAGCCCCAGCATTTT; cdr3_aa: CASSERGQVYSNQPQHF
clone_size: .; j_call: TRBJ1-3; v_call: TRBV5-6; d_call: .; cdr3_nt: TGTGCCAGCAGCTTGCGGCACGGGTACACCATATATTTT; cdr3_aa: CASSLRHGYTIYF
clone_size: .; j_call: TRBJ2-5; v_call: TRBV6-1; d_call: TRBD1; cdr3_nt: TGTGCCAGCACCGGACAGGGGGAGGCCCAAGAGACCCAGTACTTC; cdr3_aa: CASTGQGEAQETQYF
clone_size: .; j_call: TRBJ1-1; v_call: TRBV27; d_call: TRBD1; cdr3_nt: TGTGCCAGCAGGTGGACAGGGACTGAGTTAAAAGCTTTCTTT; cdr3_aa: CASRWTGTELKAFF
clone_size: .; j_call: TRBJ2-1; v_call: TRBV30; d_call: .; cdr3_nt: TGTGCCTGGAGTAGGGAGGCGGTCCTTTCGGGTGAGCAGTTCTTC; cdr3_aa: CAWSREAVLSGEQFF
clone_size: .; j_call: TRBJ2-7; v_call: TRBV4-1; d_call: TRBD1; cdr3_nt: TGCGCCAGCAGCCAGGGCTATGGGGACAGCGAGCAGTACTTC; cdr3_aa: CASSQGYGDSEQYF
clone_size: .; j_call: TRBJ1-1; v_call: TRBV9; d_call: .; cdr3_nt: TGTGCCAGCAGCGTAAGATCGAGGACAGACGAAGCTTTCTTT; cdr3_aa: CASSVRSRTDEAFF
clone_size: once; j_call: TRBJ2-7; v_call: TRBV20-1; d_call: .; cdr3_nt: TGCAGTGCTCGACGGGGTAGCGAGCAGTACTTC; cdr3_aa: CSARRGSEQYF